One sample yielded the 23 T cell receptor beta chains listed below, sequenced in a study of OX40 agonist ivuxolimab in advanced cancers. Assay used: immunoSEQ multiplex PCR; TCRdb lists only in-frame clones, some missing. The sample has fewer than 45,000 clones; roughly 91% are singletons. This specimen was CD4+ or CD8+ T cells sorted from blood, taken in a trial of the OX40 agonist ivuxolimab. These receptors all stem from an adult with an advanced solid tumor such as melanoma, head and neck, liver or kidney cancer.

The CDR3 DNA is TGTGCCAGCAAAAAGATAGTGGGGGGGACCAATGAGCAGTTCTTC. It codes for CASKKIVGGTNEQFF. V usage is TRBV27 and J usage is TRBJ2-1, with 7 bases lining up with TRBD2. Germline V gene data show CDR1 as MNHEY and CDR2 as SMNVEV (reference sequence). CDR3 length equals 15 residues. Trimming at V came to 7 bases and at J to 6 bases, leaving 12 bases not matched to a gene.

The chain recombines TRBV7-2 with TRBJ1-2; D remains ambiguous. CDR1 is SGHTA, CDR2 FQGNSA, per germline. V was pared by 5 bases and J by 8 bases, with 27 bases between. The CDR3 runs 17 residues. DNA of the CDR3: TGTGCCAGCAGCCGACCTTTTCTCCCGGGCCACAAGGGAGGCTACACCTTC. Its protein product is CASSRPFLPGHKGGYTF.

The gene calls are TRBV5-1 and TRBJ1-5; D uncertain. CDR3 length: 15 residues. Deletions cut 1 base from V and 5 bases from J, with 13 bases between. Per germline, CDR1 SGHRS and CDR2 YFSETQ. CDR3 DNA sequence: TGCGCCAGCAGCTTGCGGCCCAGTTTAGATCAGCCCCAGCATTTT. Protein sequence: CASSLRPSLDQPQHF.

J is TRBJ2-3 and V is TRBV25-1; the D call may be TRBD1 or TRBD2 (5 bases each). This CDR3 region has 15 residues. Germline V gene lookup returns CDR1 MGHDK and CDR2 SYGVNS. Deletions cut 3 bases from V and 6 bases from J, with 16 bases between. The CDR3 region is CASSDQRGEADTQYF. The CDR3 DNA sequence: TGTGCCAGCAGTGACCAGAGGGGCGAGGCGGATACGCAGTATTTT.

The V and J genes are TRBV6-6 and TRBJ2-3; D is uncertain. The germline CDR1 and CDR2 sequences are MNHNY and SVGAGI (reference sequence). The CDR3 has 13 residues. V gave up 10 bases and J gave up 1 base, with 12 bases separating them. CDR3 sequence: CATMAARTDTQYF. As DNA, the CDR3 is TGTGCCACTATGGCAGCTCGCACAGATACGCAGTATTTT.

J is TRBJ2-1 and V is TRBV15, with D possibly being TRBD1 or TRBD2 (5 bases each). Per the germline V gene, CDR1 is LNHNV and CDR2 is YYDKDF (reference sequence). This CDR3 contains 16 residues. The V end was cut by 3 bases, the J end by 5 bases, with 17 bases between. CDR3 loop: CATSRARDGGDNEQFF. The CDR3 DNA sequence: TGTGCCACCAGCAGGGCCCGGGACGGCGGCGACAATGAGCAGTTCTTC.

The CDR3 DNA follows: TGTGCCATCAGTAGGGACTCCCAAAATGAGCAGTTCTTC. It codes for CAISRDSQNEQFF. J is TRBJ2-1 and V is TRBV10-3; the D gene is possibly TRBD2 (6 bases). This CDR3 is built from 13 residues. The germline V gene has CDR1 ENHRY and CDR2 SYGVKD. Trimming cost V 5 bases and J 7 bases, with 12 bases left between them.

The rearrangement joins TRBV6-6 to TRBJ2-6, with D uncertain. Trimming cost V 7 bases and J 4 bases, with 11 bases left between them. CDR1 MNHNY and CDR2 SVGAGI come from the germline V gene (reference sequence). The CDR3 length is 14 residues. The CDR3 here is CASTVTSGANVLTF. The CDR3 DNA reads TGTGCCAGCACCGTTACGTCAGGGGCCAACGTCCTGACTTTC.

The chain is built from TRBV15 and TRBJ2-3, with D possibly TRBD1 on 5 matching bases. Trimming removed 8 bases from V and 2 bases from J, with 11 bases in between. CDR1 LNHNV and CDR2 YYDKDF come from the germline V gene (reference sequence). CDR3 length: 13 amino acids. CDR3 sequence (DNA): TGTGCCACCGGGGTGGGGCTCACAGATACGCAGTATTTT. The encoded protein is CATGVGLTDTQYF.

The chain has TRBV15 and TRBJ1-4, with D perhaps TRBD1 (5 bases). This CDR3 comprises 17 residues. Germline CDR1 reads LNHNV; CDR2 reads YYDKDF (reference sequence). The V gene lost 1 base and the J gene lost 5 bases, with 17 bases spanning the gap. The CDR3 DNA is TGTGCCACCAGCAGAGGGTGGGGCACAACCGGGAATGAAAAACTGTTTTTT. Protein product: CATSRGWGTTGNEKLFF. The entire variable domain, with the rest obtained from reference TRBV15 and TRBJ1-4, is as follows: DAMVIQNPRYQVTQFGKPVTLSCSQTLNHNVMYWYQQKSSQAPKLLFHYYDKDFNNEADTPDNFQSRRPNTSFCFLDIRSPGLGDTAMYLCATSRGWGTTGNEKLFFGSGTQLSVL.

V and J are TRBV7-9 and TRBJ1-1, with D maybe TRBD1 (5 bases). Germline V gene lookup returns CDR1 SEHNR and CDR2 FQNEAQ (reference sequence). V was cut by 2 bases and J by 0 bases, with 13 bases left in between. This CDR3 is built from 16 residues. CDR3 protein: CASSLSHRTLNTEAFF. The CDR3 coding sequence is TGTGCCAGCAGCTTATCTCACAGGACCCTGAACACTGAAGCTTTCTTT.

The chain recombines TRBV2 with TRBJ2-3; 13 bases are shared with TRBD2. Germline V gives CDR1 SNHLY, CDR2 FYNNEI. The CDR3 spans 15 residues. Germline trimming cut 6 bases from V and 5 bases from J; bases unmatched to any gene: 5. The CDR3 loop reads CASRGLAGRIDTQYF. The CDR3 DNA is TGTGCCAGCAGGGGACTAGCGGGGAGGATAGATACGCAGTATTTT.

This clone turned up a few times. This rearrangement joins TRBV2 to TRBJ1-1; D ambiguous. Looked up from germline, CDR1 is SNHLY and CDR2 is FYNNEI. This CDR3 is 12 amino acids long. Trimming removed 5 bases at V and 1 base at J, with 5 bases between. The CDR3 protein is CASSTRNTEAFF. The CDR3 DNA sequence: TGTGCCAGCAGTACGAGGAACACTGAAGCTTTCTTT.

The table lists this clone with a count of one. The chain combines TRBV4-1 with TRBJ1-2; TRBD1 aligns across 10 bases. Germline loops: CDR1 MGHRA, CDR2 YSYEKL. This CDR3 is built from 18 residues. Trimming removed 1 base from V and 2 bases from J; junction bases left unmatched: 10. CDR3 amino acids: CASSQVLSDRGSNYGYTF. The CDR3 coding sequence is TGCGCCAGCAGCCAAGTTCTTTCGGACAGGGGGTCGAACTATGGCTACACCTTC.

V is TRBV2 and J is TRBJ1-3; D gene uncertain. CDR3 length: 13 residues. Germline CDR1 and CDR2: SNHLY and FYNNEI. V was pared by 6 bases and J by 4 bases, with 10 bases between. The DNA of the CDR3 is TGTGCCAGCAGACGAGACCCCGGAAACACCATATATTTT. Translated, it gives CASRRDPGNTIYF.

The chain recombines TRBV7-9 with TRBJ2-1; a weak D match, TRBD2 (6 bases). Germline V gives CDR1 SEHNR, CDR2 FQNEAQ (reference sequence). The CDR3 runs to 16 residues. V was cut by 3 bases and J by 0 bases, with 12 bases left in between. For the CDR3, the DNA is TGTGCCAGCAGCTTGGGACTCCACAGCTCCTACAATGAGCAGTTCTTC. It is translated as CASSLGLHSSYNEQFF.

V and J are TRBV12-5 and TRBJ1-1; D remains ambiguous. Germline CDR1 is LGHNT and CDR2 is FRNRAP. This CDR3 has 13 amino acids. Trimming pared 1 base from V and 4 bases from J, leaving 7 bases between. Here the CDR3 DNA reads TGTGCTAGTGGTTTGGGGGCAGGCACTGAAGCTTTCTTT. The encoded protein is CASGLGAGTEAFF.

The chain carries TRBV7-9 and TRBJ1-1; 7 positions agree with TRBD1. Losses at the gene ends were 5 bases for V and 1 base for J; bases not matched to a gene: 7. The CDR3 sequence is 15 residues long. The germline V gene encodes CDR1 SEHNR and CDR2 FQNEAQ (reference sequence). CDR3 region: CASSRSGTANTEAFF. CDR3 nucleotides: TGTGCCAGCAGCCGATCCGGGACAGCGAACACTGAAGCTTTCTTT. Based on the CDR3 plus reference TRBV7-9 and TRBJ1-1, the full variable domain is DTGVSQNPRHKITKRGQNVTFRCDPISEHNRLYWYRQTLGQGPEFLTYFQNEAQLEKSRLLSDRFSAERPKGSFSTLEIQRTEQGDSAMYLCASSRSGTANTEAFFGQGTRLTVV.

V is TRBV10-1 and J is TRBJ2-5, with D tentatively TRBD1 or TRBD2 (5 bases each). The CDR3 has 14 residues. Trimming took 0 bases from V and 2 from J, leaving 7 bases between them. Germline loops: CDR1 WNHNN, CDR2 SYGVQD (reference sequence). The CDR3 nucleotides read TGCGCCAGCAGTGAGTCGGGACGGCAAGAGACCCAGTACTTC. This codes for CASSESGRQETQYF.

The CDR3 is CATSGTGRFGEQFF. The CDR3 DNA reads TGTGCCACCTCCGGGACAGGGCGGTTCGGAGAGCAGTTCTTC. This chain connects TRBV2 to TRBJ2-1; 9 bases agree with TRBD1. V was clipped by 10 bases and J by 10 bases; unmatched bases: 14. The CDR3 has 14 residues. CDR1 and CDR2 from the germline V gene are SNHLY and FYNNEI.

This chain links TRBV21-1 with TRBJ1-2. TRBV21-1 has pseudogene status. CDR3 size: 11 residues. The chain's CDR3 is CASSDGRGYTF. CDR3 sequence (DNA): TGTGCCAGCAGCGACGGACGCGGCTACACCTTC.

This clone has only one observation. The chain carries TRBV6-1 and TRBJ2-1; 9 bases map to TRBD1. The CDR3 runs to 14 residues. Per germline, CDR1 MNHNS and CDR2 SASEGT. The V segment lost 4 bases and the J segment 8 bases; nucleotides outside the gene matches: 6. The CDR3 nucleotides read TGTGCCAGCAGTGGGGACAGGGAAGGCGATGAGCAGTTCTTC. It encodes CASSGDREGDEQFF.

The chain joins TRBV19 to TRBJ1-5; D gene uncertain. The germline V gene has CDR1 LNHDA and CDR2 SQIVND (reference sequence). Trimming removed 3 bases from V and 4 bases from J, with 13 bases in between. The CDR3 sequence is 15 residues long. Here the CDR3 reads CASSISARTNQPQHF. The CDR3 coding sequence is TGTGCCAGTAGTATTTCAGCCAGAACGAATCAGCCCCAGCATTTT. Together with reference TRBV19 and TRBJ1-5, the CDR3 gives the full variable domain: DGGITQSPKYLFRKEGQNVTLSCEQNLNHDAMYWYRQDPGQGLRLIYYSQIVNDFQKGDIAEGYSVSREKKESFPLTVTSAQKNPTAFYLCASSISARTNQPQHFGDGTRLSIL.